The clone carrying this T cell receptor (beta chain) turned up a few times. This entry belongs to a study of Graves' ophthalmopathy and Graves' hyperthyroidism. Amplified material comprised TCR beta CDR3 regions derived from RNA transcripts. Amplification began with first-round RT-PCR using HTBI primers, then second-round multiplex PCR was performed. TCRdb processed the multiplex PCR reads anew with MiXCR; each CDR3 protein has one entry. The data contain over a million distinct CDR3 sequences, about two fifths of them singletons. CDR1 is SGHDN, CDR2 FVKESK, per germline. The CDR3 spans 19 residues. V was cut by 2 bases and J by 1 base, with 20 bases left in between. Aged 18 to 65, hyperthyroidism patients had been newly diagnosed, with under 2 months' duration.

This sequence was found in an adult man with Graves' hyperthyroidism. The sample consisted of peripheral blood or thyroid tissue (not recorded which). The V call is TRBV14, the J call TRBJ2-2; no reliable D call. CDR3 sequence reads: CASSQPTQASSGNTGELFF. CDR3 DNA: TGTGCCAGCAGCCAACCAACCCAAGCGTCCTCGGGGAACACCGGGGAGCTGTTTTTT.